This record looks at one TCR beta chain sequence and its context. These data are taken from a study of radiation and T cells in renal cell carcinoma. CDR3 size: 18 residues. Germline CDR1 and CDR2: SGHAT and FQDESV (reference sequence). Germline trimming cut 0 bases from V and 4 bases from J; bases unmatched to any gene: 8. Clones were sequenced by immunoSEQ multiplex PCR, and TCRdb holds only the in-frame ones, with some missing. The sample consists of over 25,000 clones, roughly 80% of them appearing once. As to time point: blood 4 weeks post-SBRT, at nephrectomy. The treatment denotes: 15 Gy SBRT to primary tumor, nephrectomy 4 weeks later.

The origin of this receptor is a man aged 55 to 70 with renal cell carcinoma. Sequencing used blood, obtained from a patient whose treatment included radiotherapy and nephrectomy. The chain recombines TRBV11-1 with TRBJ2-1; TRBD2 matches at 11 bases. CDR3 bases: TGTGCCAGCAGCTTAGCGGGGACTAGCGGAGGTTCTTACAATGAGCAGTTCTTC. This codes for CASSLAGTSGGSYNEQFF.